One TCR beta chain is described in this entry. The CDR3 is made up of 16 amino acids. Losses at the gene ends were 6 bases for V and 0 bases for J; bases not matched to a gene: 7. Germline CDR1 and CDR2: SGHNT and YYREEE (reference sequence). The sample is drawn from a study of blood T cell repertoires in COVID-19. Authors' analysis steps: By means of reference gene primer amplification, nucleated cell counts were estimated. The assay was immunoSEQ multiplex PCR, and TCRdb's table has in-frame clones only and misses some. The DNA was the basis for D and trimming; V, J and clone size are from that table. Among some 460,000 clones, 85% to 90% were seen once, and the ten largest hold approximately 4.5%.

The sequenced sample consisted of peripheral blood. The chain is built from TRBV5-4 and TRBJ2-2; 8 nucleotides align to TRBD1. The sequence was collected from a woman aged 30 to 39 with acute or convalescent COVID-19. CDR3 sequence (DNA): TGTGCCAGCAACGAAGGGACAGGCCCGAACACCGGGGAGCTGTTTTTT. Its protein is CASNEGTGPNTGELFF.